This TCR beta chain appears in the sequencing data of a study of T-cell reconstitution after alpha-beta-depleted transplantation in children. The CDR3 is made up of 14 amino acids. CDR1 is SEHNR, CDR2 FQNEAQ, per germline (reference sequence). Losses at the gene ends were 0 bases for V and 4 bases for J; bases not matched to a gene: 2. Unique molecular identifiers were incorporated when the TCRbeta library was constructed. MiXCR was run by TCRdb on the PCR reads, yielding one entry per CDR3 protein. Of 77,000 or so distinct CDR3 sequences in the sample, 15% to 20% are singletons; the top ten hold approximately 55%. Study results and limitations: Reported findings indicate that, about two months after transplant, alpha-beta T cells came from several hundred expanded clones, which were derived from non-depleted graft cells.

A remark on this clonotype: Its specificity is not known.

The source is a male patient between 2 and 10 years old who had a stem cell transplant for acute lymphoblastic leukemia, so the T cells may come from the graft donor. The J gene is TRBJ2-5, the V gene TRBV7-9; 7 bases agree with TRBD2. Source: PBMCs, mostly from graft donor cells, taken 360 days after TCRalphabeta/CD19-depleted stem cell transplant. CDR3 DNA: TGTGCCAGCAGCTTAGCGGCTAGCGGAGAGACCCAGTACTTC. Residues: CASSLAASGETQYF.